This T cell receptor beta chain was sequenced for a study of blood T cell repertoires in COVID-19. At the level of the study: Sample material is recorded as cDNA or gDNA derived from T cells, B-cell-depleted T cells, or PBMCs.

CDR3 length equals 16 residues. Germline CDR1 and CDR2: SGHKS and YYEKEE (reference sequence). The V segment lost 2 bases and the J segment 5 bases; nucleotides outside the gene matches: 9. Original handling: Estimation of nucleated cell counts relied on the amplification of reference gene primers. Some clones are missing from TCRdb's copy, which holds only in-frame ones; the method was immunoSEQ multiplex PCR. That table furnishes V, J and clone size, whereas the DNA furnished D and trimming. The table shows approximately 300,000 clones, with roughly 90% occurring only once. Material for sequencing was PBMCs or T cells enriched from blood (not recorded which). This chain uses TRBV5-5 with TRBJ2-7; the match to TRBD2 covers 11 bases. The source is a woman between 25 and 40 years old who had recovered from COVID-19. CDR3 sequence reads: CASSFAPGLAVDEQYF. CDR3 sequence (DNA): TGTGCCAGCAGCTTCGCTCCGGGACTAGCGGTCGACGAGCAGTACTTC.